This T cell receptor (beta chain) stems from a study of T cell responses to AZD1222 COVID-19 vaccine. The overall study: Second doses at about 4 or about 12 weeks were pooled.

As regards this clone: Its specificity is unknown.

General study findings and limits: Among the donors, most were white British and more were female, and clonal diversity was possibly underestimated. The CD4 TCRs associated with vaccination extended across spike and predominated at 160-218 and 743-854. Recipients of AZD1222 seropositive at baseline numbered only five or six.

This CDR3 spans 14 amino acids. V was shortened by 4 bases and J by 4 bases, with 14 bases between the two germline ends. The germline V gene encodes CDR1 SGHDT and CDR2 YYEEEE. TCRdb keeps only in-frame clones here, not all; method: immunoSEQ multiplex PCR. This table holds some 150,000 clones, around nine tenths found once. V usage is TRBV5-6 and J usage is TRBJ1-2, with a tentative D call TRBD1 (5 bases). The sample in question was peripheral blood, obtained on day 0 of AZD1222 vaccination. The source is an adult in good health. The CDR3 spells CASSLGGSSYGYTF. Here the CDR3 DNA reads TGTGCCAGCAGCCTCGGGGGTTCCAGCTATGGCTACACCTTC.